This is a list of T cell receptor beta chains from one sample in a study of cytomegalovirus exposure and HLA in healthy donors. The assay was immunoSEQ multiplex PCR, and TCRdb's table has in-frame clones only and misses some. In the table there are under 200,000 clones, around 83% of which are singletons. The material sequenced was PBMCs. These receptors were collected from a woman aged 18-29 years in good health and CMV-seronegative. Both conserved end residues are part of each CDR3. A D gene is named only where the DNA matches it firmly. Size is omitted from some rows. Given values are once, few, many or a class for expanded clones.

length	size	V	J	D	CDR3	DNA
13	-	TRBV19	TRBJ2-7	TRBD1	CASSLSDRDEQYF	TGTGCCAGTAGCCTCTCGGACAGGGACGAGCAGTACTTC
14	-	TRBV13	TRBJ2-3	-	CASSSDTIPDTQYF	TGTGCCAGCAGCTCGGACACCATACCCGATACGCAGTATTTT
15	-	TRBV28	TRBJ2-7	TRBD2	CASSLGSGSSYEQYF	TGTGCCAGCAGTTTGGGTAGCGGGAGTAGCTACGAGCAGTACTTC
16	-	TRBV27	TRBJ2-2	TRBD1	CASSHSGGLVTGELFF	TGTGCCAGCAGTCACTCAGGGGGCCTGGTTACCGGGGAGCTGTTTTTT
13	-	TRBV4-1	TRBJ2-3	-	CASSQTSTDTQYF	TGCGCCAGCAGCCAGACTAGCACAGATACGCAGTATTTT
15	-	TRBV7-9	TRBJ1-2	-	CSSSFQDSPNYGYTF	TGTTCCAGCAGCTTCCAGGACAGCCCTAACTATGGCTACACCTTC
15	-	TRBV29-1	TRBJ2-1	TRBD2	CSVELAGTIINEQFF	TGCAGCGTTGAGCTAGCGGGAACAATTATCAATGAGCAGTTCTTC
16	-	TRBV4-3	TRBJ2-7	TRBD1	CASSQGQGTGSYEQYF	TGCGCCAGCAGCCAAGGGCAAGGGACAGGGTCCTACGAGCAGTACTTC
13	-	TRBV5-1	TRBJ2-3	TRBD2	CASSMREADTQYF	TGCGCCAGCAGCATGCGGGAGGCAGATACGCAGTATTTT
18	-	TRBV6-1	TRBJ2-6	TRBD1	CASRERQGRASGANVLTF	TGTGCCAGCAGGGAACGACAGGGGCGGGCCTCTGGGGCCAACGTCCTGACTTTC
13	-	TRBV7-2	TRBJ2-1	TRBD2	CASTVTGGNEQFF	TGTGCCAGCACCGTGACGGGGGGCAATGAGCAGTTCTTC
10	-	TRBV5-1	TRBJ2-3	-	CATNQVSQYF	TGCGCCACAAACCAGGTTTCGCAGTATTTT
15	-	TRBV19	TRBJ1-1	TRBD1	CASPGTGGVITEAFF	TGTGCCAGCCCCGGGACAGGGGGCGTAATCACTGAAGCTTTCTTT
14	-	TRBV27	TRBJ1-1	TRBD1	CASGQDRGNTEAFF	TGTGCCAGCGGACAGGACAGGGGGAACACTGAAGCTTTCTTT
14	few	TRBV6-1	TRBJ2-5	-	CASSLNRDQETQYF	TGTGCCAGCAGTCTCAACAGAGATCAAGAGACCCAGTACTTC
16	-	TRBV4-1	TRBJ2-7	TRBD2	CASSHPSGDSSYEQYF	TGCGCCAGCAGCCATCCTAGCGGGGACAGCTCCTACGAGCAGTACTTC
10	-	TRBV10-2	TRBJ2-7	-	CASLSYEQYF	TGCGCCAGCCTCTCCTACGAGCAGTACTTC
14	-	TRBV11-3	TRBJ2-3	-	CASSPWLAGDTQYF	TGTGCCAGCAGCCCATGGCTAGCTGGAGATACGCAGTATTTT
12	-	TRBV7-9	TRBJ1-3	-	CSSSLTGNTIYF	TGTTCCAGCAGCCTAACTGGAAACACCATATATTTT
12	-	TRBV7-9	TRBJ2-7	-	CASSLVEEEQYF	TGTGCCAGCAGCTTAGTGGAGGAAGAGCAGTACTTC
13	-	TRBV6-5	TRBJ2-5	-	CASLTPVSETQYF	TGTGCCAGCCTCACGCCGGTTTCGGAGACCCAGTACTTC
15	once	TRBV5-1	TRBJ2-2	TRBD1	CASTLERTGVGELFF	TGCGCCAGCACCCTGGAGAGGACAGGGGTCGGGGAGCTGTTTTTT
16	-	TRBV5-1	TRBJ2-3	TRBD2	CASSLWSGESTDTQYF	TGCGCCAGCAGCTTGTGGAGCGGGGAGAGCACAGATACGCAGTATTTT
18	-	TRBV5-1	TRBJ1-1	TRBD1	CASSEQGAGFKGNTEAFF	TGCGCCAGCAGCGAACAGGGGGCTGGGTTTAAAGGGAACACTGAAGCTTTCTTT
16	-	TRBV18	TRBJ1-1	TRBD1	CASSPWGTGENTEAFF	TGTGCCAGCTCACCATGGGGGACAGGGGAGAACACTGAAGCTTTCTTT
16	-	TRBV4-3	TRBJ1-3	-	CASSQGPDSSGNTIYF	TGCGCCAGCAGCCAAGGACCGGACAGCTCTGGAAACACCATATATTTT
15	-	TRBV30	TRBJ2-1	TRBD2	CAWSSSGSVYNEQFF	TGTGCCTGGAGCTCTAGCGGGAGCGTCTACAATGAGCAGTTCTTC
14	-	TRBV13	TRBJ2-1	-	CASNTGGGYNEQFF	TGTGCCAGCAACACAGGGGGGGGTTACAATGAGCAGTTCTTC
15	-	TRBV30	TRBJ2-5	TRBD2	CAWGPGGANQETQYF	TGTGCCTGGGGTCCCGGGGGGGCGAACCAAGAGACCCAGTACTTC
15	-	TRBV6-5	TRBJ2-7	-	CASSYGTTSSYEQYF	TGTGCCAGCAGTTACGGGACAACCAGCTCCTACGAGCAGTACTTC
16	-	TRBV25-1	TRBJ2-3	-	CASSDGSREKADTQYF	TGTGCCAGCAGTGACGGGAGCCGGGAGAAGGCAGATACGCAGTATTTT
15	few	TRBV5-1	TRBJ1-5	-	CASSLEPGLGQPQHF	TGCGCCAGCAGCTTGGAGCCGGGTTTGGGTCAGCCCCAGCATTTT
18	-	TRBV29-1	TRBJ2-5	TRBD1	CSVEGFATQDRSQETQYF	TGCAGCGTTGAAGGTTTCGCCACCCAGGACAGGTCCCAAGAGACCCAGTACTTC
14	-	TRBV6-5	TRBJ2-7	-	CASSYRQTSYEQYF	TGTGCCAGCAGTTACCGACAGACATCCTACGAGCAGTACTTC
11	once	TRBV27	TRBJ2-3	-	CASTSGDTQYF	TGTGCCAGCACCTCAGGGGATACGCAGTATTTT
17	-	TRBV5-6	TRBJ2-3	TRBD2	CASSFFSGTSKADTQYF	TGTGCCAGCAGCTTTTTCTCCGGGACTAGCAAAGCAGATACGCAGTATTTT
18	-	TRBV4-3	TRBJ1-5	TRBD1	CASSQDLWDRDSNQPQHF	TGCGCCAGCAGCCAAGATCTTTGGGACAGGGATAGCAATCAGCCCCAGCATTTT
18	-	TRBV27	TRBJ2-6	-	CASKGAGHYLSGANVLTF	TGTGCCAGCAAGGGCGCAGGGCACTACCTCTCTGGGGCCAACGTCCTGACTTTC
14	-	TRBV5-8	TRBJ2-1	-	CASSSPQGRDEQFF	TGTGCCAGCAGCAGTCCTCAGGGGCGCGATGAGCAGTTCTTC
15	-	TRBV5-4	TRBJ2-1	TRBD2	CASSETSGVQDEQFF	TGTGCCAGCAGCGAAACTAGCGGGGTCCAGGATGAGCAGTTCTTC
14	-	TRBV11-3	TRBJ1-3	-	CASTPRESGNTIYF	TGTGCCAGCACCCCCCGGGAATCTGGAAACACCATATATTTT
14	few	TRBV30	TRBJ1-1	-	CAWNLGPGNTEAFF	TGTGCCTGGAATTTGGGGCCAGGGAACACTGAAGCTTTCTTT
16	-	TRBV27	TRBJ2-3	-	CASSFKSGVGTDTQYF	TGTGCCAGCAGTTTCAAAAGCGGCGTCGGCACAGATACGCAGTATTTT
11	-	TRBV20-1	TRBJ1-3	-	CSAPKGDTIYF	TGCAGTGCCCCCAAGGGGGACACCATATATTTT
15	-	TRBV7-9	TRBJ2-2	-	CSSSHIEGYTGELFF	TGTTCCAGCAGCCACATAGAGGGCTACACCGGGGAGCTGTTTTTT
13	-	TRBV7-9	TRBJ2-7	TRBD1	CASSPGTGYEQYF	TGTGCCAGCAGCCCCGGGACAGGGTACGAGCAGTACTTC
16	-	TRBV7-9	TRBJ2-5	-	CASSPVFRTAQETQYF	TGTGCCAGCAGCCCCGTGTTTCGGACAGCCCAAGAGACCCAGTACTTC
14	once	TRBV5-1	TRBJ2-3	-	CASSLARGGDTQYF	TGCGCCAGCAGCTTGGCGAGGGGAGGAGATACGCAGTATTTT
15	-	TRBV19	TRBJ2-3	-	CASSPGGQGGDTQYF	TGTGCCAGTAGTCCTGGGGGGCAGGGGGGAGATACGCAGTATTTT
14	-	TRBV7-9	TRBJ1-4	-	CASSEWTANEKLFF	TGTGCCAGCAGCGAATGGACAGCGAATGAAAAACTGTTTTTT
14	-	TRBV4-3	TRBJ1-1	-	CASSPQQGHTEAFF	TGCGCCAGCAGCCCCCAACAGGGACACACTGAAGCTTTCTTT
15	few	TRBV10-2	TRBJ2-2	-	CASSGPTRGTGELFF	TGCGCCAGCAGTGGGCCGACTAGGGGCACCGGGGAGCTGTTTTTT
14	once	TRBV9	TRBJ2-3	-	CASSVSRNTDTQYF	TGTGCCAGCAGCGTCTCGCGGAACACAGATACGCAGTATTTT